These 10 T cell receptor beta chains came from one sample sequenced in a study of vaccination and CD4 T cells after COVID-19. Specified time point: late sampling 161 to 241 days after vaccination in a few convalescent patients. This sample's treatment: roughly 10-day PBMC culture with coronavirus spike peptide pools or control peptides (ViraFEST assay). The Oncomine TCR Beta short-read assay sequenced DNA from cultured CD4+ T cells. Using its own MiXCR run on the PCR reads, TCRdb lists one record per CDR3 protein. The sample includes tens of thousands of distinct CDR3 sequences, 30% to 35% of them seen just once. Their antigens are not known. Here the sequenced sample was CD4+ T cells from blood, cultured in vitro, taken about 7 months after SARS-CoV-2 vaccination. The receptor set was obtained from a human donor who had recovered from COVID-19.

The CDR3 loop reads CASSFDNPYEQYF. The DNA of the CDR3 is TGTGCCAGCAGTTTCGATAACCCGTACGAGCAGTACTTC. V is TRBV6-5 and J is TRBJ2-7; D gene ambiguous. The germline V gene has CDR1 MNHEY and CDR2 SVGAGI. This CDR3 contains 13 residues. Trimming pared 4 bases from V and 4 bases from J, leaving 11 bases between.

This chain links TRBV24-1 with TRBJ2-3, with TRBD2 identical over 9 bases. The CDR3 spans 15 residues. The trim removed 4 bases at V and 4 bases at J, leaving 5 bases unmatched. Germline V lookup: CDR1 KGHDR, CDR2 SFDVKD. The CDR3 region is CATSELAGGPDTQYF. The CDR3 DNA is TGTGCCACCAGTGAACTCGCGGGAGGGCCAGATACGCAGTATTTT.

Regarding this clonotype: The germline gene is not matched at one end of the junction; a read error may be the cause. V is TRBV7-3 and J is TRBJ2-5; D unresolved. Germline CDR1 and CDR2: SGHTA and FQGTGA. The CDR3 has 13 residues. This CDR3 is CANSLTREETQYF. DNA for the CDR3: TGTGCCAACAGCTTAACGCGCGAAGAGACCCAGTACTTC.

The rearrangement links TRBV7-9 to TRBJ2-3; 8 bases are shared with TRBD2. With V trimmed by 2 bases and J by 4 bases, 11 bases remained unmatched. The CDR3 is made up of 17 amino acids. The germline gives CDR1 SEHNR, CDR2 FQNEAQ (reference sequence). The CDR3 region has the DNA TGTGCCAGCAGCTTACTAGCGGGCGGGTTACAAGCAGATACGCAGTATTTT. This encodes CASSLLAGGLQADTQYF.

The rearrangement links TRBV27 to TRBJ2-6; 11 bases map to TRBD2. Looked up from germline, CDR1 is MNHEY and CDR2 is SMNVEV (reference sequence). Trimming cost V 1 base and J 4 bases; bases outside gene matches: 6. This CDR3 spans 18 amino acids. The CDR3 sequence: CASSLLGTSGSGANVLTF. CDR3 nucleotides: TGTGCCAGCAGTTTATTAGGGACTAGCGGTTCCGGGGCCAACGTCCTGACTTTC.

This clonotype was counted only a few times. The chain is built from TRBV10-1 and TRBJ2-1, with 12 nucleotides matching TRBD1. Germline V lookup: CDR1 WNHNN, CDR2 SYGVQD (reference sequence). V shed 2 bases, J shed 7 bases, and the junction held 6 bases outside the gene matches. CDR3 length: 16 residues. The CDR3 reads CASSEAGTGGRNEQFF. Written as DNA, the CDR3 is TGCGCCAGCAGTGAGGCCGGGACAGGGGGCCGGAATGAGCAGTTCTTC.

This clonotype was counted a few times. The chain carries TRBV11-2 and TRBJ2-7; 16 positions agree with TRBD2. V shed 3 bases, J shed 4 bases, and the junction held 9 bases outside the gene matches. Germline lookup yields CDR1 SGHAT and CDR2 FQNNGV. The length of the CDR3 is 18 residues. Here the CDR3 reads CASSFAGTSGGAEYEQYF. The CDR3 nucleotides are TGTGCCAGCAGCTTTGCTGGGACTAGCGGGGGGGCGGAATACGAGCAGTACTTC.

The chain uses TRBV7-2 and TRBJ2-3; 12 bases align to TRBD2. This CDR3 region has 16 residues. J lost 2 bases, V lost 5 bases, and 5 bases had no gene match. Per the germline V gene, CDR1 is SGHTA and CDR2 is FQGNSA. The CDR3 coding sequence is TGTGCCAGCAGCCGAGGACTAGCGGGGTCCACAGATACGCAGTATTTT. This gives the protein CASSRGLAGSTDTQYF.

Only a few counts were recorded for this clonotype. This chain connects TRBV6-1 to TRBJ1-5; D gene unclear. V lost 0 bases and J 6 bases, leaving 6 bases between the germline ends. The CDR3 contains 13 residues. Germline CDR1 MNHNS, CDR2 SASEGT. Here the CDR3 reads CASSEASPQPQHF. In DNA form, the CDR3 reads TGTGCCAGCAGTGAAGCTTCCCCTCAGCCCCAGCATTTT.

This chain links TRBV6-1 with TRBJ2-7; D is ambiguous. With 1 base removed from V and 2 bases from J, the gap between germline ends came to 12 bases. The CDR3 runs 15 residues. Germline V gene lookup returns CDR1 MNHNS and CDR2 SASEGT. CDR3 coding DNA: TGTGCCAGCAGTGAAGGAGTTGGCCATACCTACGAGCAGTACTTC. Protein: CASSEGVGHTYEQYF.